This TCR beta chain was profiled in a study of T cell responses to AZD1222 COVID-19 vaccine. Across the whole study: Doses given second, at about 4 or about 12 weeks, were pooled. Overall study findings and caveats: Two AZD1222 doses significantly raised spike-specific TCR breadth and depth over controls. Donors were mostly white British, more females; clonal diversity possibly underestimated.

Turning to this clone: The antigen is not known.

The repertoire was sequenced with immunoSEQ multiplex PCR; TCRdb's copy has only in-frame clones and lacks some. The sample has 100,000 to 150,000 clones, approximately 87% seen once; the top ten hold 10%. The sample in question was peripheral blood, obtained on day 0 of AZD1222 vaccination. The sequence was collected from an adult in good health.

The CDR3 protein is CARRQGDGYTF. The CDR3, as DNA: TGTGCCCGCCGACAGGGGGATGGCTACACCTTC. The chain has TRBV30 and TRBJ1-2; 9 nucleotides line up with TRBD1. Trimming removed 8 bases from V and 6 bases from J; junction bases left unmatched: 4. CDR3 length equals 11 residues. In germline, CDR1 is GTSNPN, CDR2 SVGIG (reference sequence).